This TCR beta chain was profiled in a study of T cell responses to AZD1222 COVID-19 vaccine. Study-wide findings and caveats: Samples come after the peak T cell response, not at day 14. Clonal diversity was possibly underestimated, and the donors were mostly white British, with more females.

The table came from immunoSEQ multiplex PCR; TCRdb's copy has only in-frame clones and leaves some out. The sample shows fewer than 250,000 clones, approximately 94% of them seen only once. Comments on this clone: The antigen remains undetermined.

Trimming shortened V by 1 base and J by 3 bases, and 4 bases separated the two germline ends. The CDR3 has 13 residues. Per the germline V gene, CDR1 is LGHDT and CDR2 is YNNKEL (reference sequence). Sequences were derived from peripheral blood, sampled on day 0 of MenACWY control vaccination. The rearrangement uses TRBV3-1 (or the pseudogene TRBV3-2) and TRBJ2-4, with unresolved D. The clonotype comes from an adult in good health. As DNA, the CDR3 is TGTGCCAGCAGCCAAGGCATCAAAAACATTCAGTACTTC. It specifies CASSQGIKNIQYF.